This TCR beta chain derives from a study of Ad26.COV2.S vaccination and SARS-CoV-2 variants. General study points: Total responses of T cells may have been underestimated by the analyses of TCR breadth and depth.

The treatment was: 15 to 20 received Ad26.COV2.S at low or high dose, single or two shots; about 5 received placebo; per-sample allocation not given. All samples were drawn on day 63, counting from the first vaccine or placebo injection. Per the germline V gene, CDR1 is SGHDT and CDR2 is YYEEEE. Between the trimmed V and J ends, which lost 5 bases and 8 bases, there was a span of 16 bases. CDR3 length: 13 residues. Sequencing was performed with immunoSEQ multiplex PCR; in TCRdb, only in-frame clones are kept and a portion is missing. The data contain about 680,000 clones, more than 70% of them singletons. This clone was observed once. Its matching antigen is unknown.

This receptor was identified in a person aged 18-60 years who received the Ad26.COV2.S COVID-19 vaccine or a placebo. The input for sequencing was peripheral blood, taken in a trial of Ad26.COV2.S vaccine versus placebo. The chain couples TRBV5-6 to TRBJ1-2; D unresolved. The CDR3 protein is CASSSRVLGGYTF. Written as DNA, the CDR3 is TGTGCCAGCAGTTCCCGGGTATTGGGGGGCTACACCTTC. The variable domain in full, completed from reference TRBV5-6 and TRBJ1-2, reads DAGVTQSPTHLIKTRGQQVTLRCSPKSGHDTVSWYQQALGQGPQFIFQYYEEEERQRGNFPDRFSGHQFPNYSSELNVNALLLGDSALYLCASSSRVLGGYTFGSGTRLTVV.